The 5 T cell receptor beta chains reported below all come from one sample, sequenced in a study of human T cells and chemical hapten exposure. TCRdb re-analysed the RACE reads in MiXCR, keeping a single row per CDR3 protein. Of around 99,000 distinct CDR3 sequences listed, about a tenth were seen once; the top ten hold around 3.1%. Stated time point: patch test 2, 6 weeks after DPC sensitization. This sample's treatment: therapeutic diphenylcyclopropenone sensitization with weekly scalp DPC. The material was whole blood, obtained in connection with sensitization to the hapten diphenylcyclopropenone (DPC). These receptors all come from a middle-aged woman with alopecia areata. Some clones in this sample may be carry-over from other donors' samples.

This clonotype was seen many times. The J gene is TRBJ2-3, the V gene TRBV7-9, with D unresolved. V lost 3 bases, J lost 6 bases, and 13 bases lay in between. The germline gives CDR1 SEHNR, CDR2 FQNEAQ (reference sequence). The CDR3 loop spans 14 amino acids. In DNA, the CDR3 is TGTGCCAGCAGCTTTTCGACTGCGGACGATACGCAGTATTTT. It translates to CASSFSTADDTQYF. The variable domain in full, completed from reference TRBV7-9 and TRBJ2-3, reads DTGVSQNPRHKITKRGQNVTFRCDPISEHNRLYWYRQTLGQGPEFLTYFQNEAQLEKSRLLSDRFSAERPKGSFSTLEIQRTEQGDSAMYLCASSFSTADDTQYFGPGTRLTVL.

The chain recombines TRBV7-9 with TRBJ1-1; D unresolved. The V end lost 1 base, the J end lost 8 bases, and 11 bases lay between the germline ends. This CDR3 comprises 13 residues. CDR1 and CDR2 from the germline V gene are SEHNR and FQNEAQ (reference sequence). The CDR3 spells CASSLDRPREAFF. In DNA, the CDR3 is TGTGCCAGCAGCTTAGACCGGCCCCGAGAAGCTTTCTTT.

This clonotype was seen more than once but under ten times. The V call is TRBV6-5, the J call TRBJ1-2; D remains ambiguous. There are 14 residues in the CDR3. Germline CDR1 reads MNHEY; CDR2 reads SVGAGI. The germline V and J ends were trimmed by 6 bases and 0 bases, with 11 bases remaining between them. The CDR3 coding sequence is TGTGCCAGCAGAAAGCTGATAGCTAACTATGGCTACACCTTC. Translation: CASRKLIANYGYTF.

This chain links TRBV11-1 with TRBJ2-1; D perhaps matches TRBD2 (7 bases). Germline-derived CDR1 and CDR2 are SGHAT and FQDESV (reference sequence). The CDR3 has 17 residues. V was shortened by 5 bases and J by 4 bases, with 21 bases between the two germline ends. CDR3 sequence: CASSPLRRGGYYNEQFF. Here the CDR3 DNA reads TGTGCCAGCAGCCCCCTCCGGCGCGGGGGCTATTACAATGAGCAGTTCTTC.

The gene calls are TRBV28 and TRBJ1-3; D perhaps matches TRBD1 (5 bases). The CDR3 length is 14 residues. V lost 2 bases to trimming and J lost 4 bases, with 9 bases between them. Germline V gene lookup returns CDR1 MDHEN and CDR2 SYDVKM. The CDR3 DNA sequence: TGTGCCAGCAGTTTACGGGACTCGGGAAACACCATATATTTT. It codes for CASSLRDSGNTIYF. Full variable domain (outside the CDR3, taken from reference TRBV28 and TRBJ1-3): DVKVTQSSRYLVKRTGEKVFLECVQDMDHENMFWYRQDPGLGLRLIYFSYDVKMKEKGDIPEGYSVSREKKERFSLILESASTNQTSMYLCASSLRDSGNTIYFGEGSWLTVV.